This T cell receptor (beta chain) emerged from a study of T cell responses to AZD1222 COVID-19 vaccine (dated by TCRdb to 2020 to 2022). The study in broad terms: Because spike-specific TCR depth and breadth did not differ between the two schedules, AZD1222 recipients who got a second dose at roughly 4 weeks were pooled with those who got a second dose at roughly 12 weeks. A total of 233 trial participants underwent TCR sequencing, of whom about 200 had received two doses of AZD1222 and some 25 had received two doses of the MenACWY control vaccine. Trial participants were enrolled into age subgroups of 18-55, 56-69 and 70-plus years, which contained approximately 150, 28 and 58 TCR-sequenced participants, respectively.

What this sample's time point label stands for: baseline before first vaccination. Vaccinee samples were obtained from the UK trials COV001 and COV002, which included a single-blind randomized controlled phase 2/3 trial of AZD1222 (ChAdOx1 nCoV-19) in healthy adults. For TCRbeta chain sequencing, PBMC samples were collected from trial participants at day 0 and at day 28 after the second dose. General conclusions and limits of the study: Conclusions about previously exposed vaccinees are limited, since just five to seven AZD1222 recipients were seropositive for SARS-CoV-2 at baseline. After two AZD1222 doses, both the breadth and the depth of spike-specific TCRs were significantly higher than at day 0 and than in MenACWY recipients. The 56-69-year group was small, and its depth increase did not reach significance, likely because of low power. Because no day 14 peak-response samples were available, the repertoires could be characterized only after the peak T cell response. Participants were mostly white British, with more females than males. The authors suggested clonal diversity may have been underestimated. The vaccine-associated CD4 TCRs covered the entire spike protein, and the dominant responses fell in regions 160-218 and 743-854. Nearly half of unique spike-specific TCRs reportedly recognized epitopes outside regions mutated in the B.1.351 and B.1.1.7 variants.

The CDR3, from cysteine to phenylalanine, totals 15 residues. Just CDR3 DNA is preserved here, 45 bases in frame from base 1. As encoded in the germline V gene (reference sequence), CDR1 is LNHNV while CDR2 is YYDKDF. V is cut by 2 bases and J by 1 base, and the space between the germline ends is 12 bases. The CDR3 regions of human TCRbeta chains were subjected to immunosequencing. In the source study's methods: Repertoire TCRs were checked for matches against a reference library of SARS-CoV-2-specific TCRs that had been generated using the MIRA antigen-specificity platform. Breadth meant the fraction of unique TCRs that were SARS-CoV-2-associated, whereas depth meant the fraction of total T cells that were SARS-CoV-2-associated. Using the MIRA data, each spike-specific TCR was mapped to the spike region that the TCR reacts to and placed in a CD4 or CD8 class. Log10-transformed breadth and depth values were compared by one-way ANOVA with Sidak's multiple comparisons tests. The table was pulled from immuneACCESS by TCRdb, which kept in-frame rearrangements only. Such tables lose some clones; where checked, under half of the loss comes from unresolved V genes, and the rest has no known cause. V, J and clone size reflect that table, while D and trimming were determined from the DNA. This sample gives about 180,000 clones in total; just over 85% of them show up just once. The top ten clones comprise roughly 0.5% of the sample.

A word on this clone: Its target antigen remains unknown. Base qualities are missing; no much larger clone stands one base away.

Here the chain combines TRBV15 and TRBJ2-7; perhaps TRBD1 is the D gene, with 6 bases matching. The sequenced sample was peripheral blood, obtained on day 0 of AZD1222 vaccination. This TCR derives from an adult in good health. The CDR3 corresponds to CATSRWGQNSYEQYF. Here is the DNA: TGTGCCACCAGCAGATGGGGACAAAATTCCTACGAGCAGTACTTC. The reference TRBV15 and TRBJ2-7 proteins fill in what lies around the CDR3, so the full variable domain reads DAMVIQNPRYQVTQFGKPVTLSCSQTLNHNVMYWYQQKSSQAPKLLFHYYDKDFNNEADTPDNFQSRRPNTSFCFLDIRSPGLGDTAMYLCATSRWGQNSYEQYFGPGTRLTVT.